The 14 T cell receptor beta chains presented below share a single source sample, sequenced in a study of T cell responses to AZD1222 COVID-19 vaccine. Assay used: immunoSEQ multiplex PCR; TCRdb lists only in-frame clones, some missing. The sample consists of 130,000 to 150,000 clones, 85% to 95% of them appearing once. This specimen was peripheral blood, taken after recovery from COVID-19. The receptor source for this set is an adult who had recovered from COVID-19.

Points on this clone: In the same sample, other DNA sequences code for this CDR3. The genes are TRBV27 and TRBJ2-7, with D perhaps matching TRBD2 (6 bases). CDR3 length: 14 residues. The V end lost 3 bases, the J end lost 1 base, and 10 bases lay between the germline ends. Per the germline V gene, CDR1 is MNHEY and CDR2 is SMNVEV (reference sequence). This chain's CDR3 is CASSFGGPSYEQYF. CDR3 bases: TGTGCCAGCAGTTTTGGAGGGCCTTCCTACGAGCAGTACTTC.

The chain carries TRBV6-5 and TRBJ1-3; D remains ambiguous. V lost 6 bases and J 0 bases, leaving 6 bases between the germline ends. Germline loops: CDR1 MNHEY, CDR2 SVGAGI. CDR3 length: 13 residues. CDR3 region: CASRESSGNTIYF. CDR3 nucleotides: TGTGCCAGCAGGGAGAGCTCTGGAAACACCATATATTTT.

The V and J genes are TRBV29-1 and TRBJ2-5, with D tentatively TRBD1 (6 bases). This CDR3 contains 12 residues. The germline CDR1 and CDR2 sequences are SQVTM and ANQGSEA. V was pared by 0 bases and J by 5 bases, with 7 bases between. In DNA, the CDR3 is TGCAGCGTTGAAGAACAGGGTGAGACCCAGTACTTC. Its translation: CSVEEQGETQYF.

The chain links TRBV10-1 to TRBJ2-7, with a weak D call TRBD2 (5 bases). V was cut by 3 bases and J by 1 base, with 16 bases left in between. The CDR3 runs to 16 residues. The germline CDR1 and CDR2 sequences are WNHNN and SYGVQD (reference sequence). The CDR3 is CASSDNQDSPSYEQYF. The CDR3 DNA follows: TGCGCCAGCAGTGACAACCAGGACTCACCTTCCTACGAGCAGTACTTC.

CDR3 amino acids: CASSSYRDRGADTEAFF. CDR3 coding DNA: TGTGCCAGCAGTTCCTACCGGGACAGGGGTGCGGACACTGAAGCTTTCTTT. J is TRBJ1-1 and V is TRBV28, with TRBD1 matching 10 bases. Germline V CDR1 and CDR2: MDHEN, SYDVKM. This CDR3 has 17 amino acids. The junction had 11 bases not matched to a gene; V was cut back by 4 bases and J by 3 bases.

This sequence joins TRBV6-5 and TRBJ1-2; D may be TRBD1 (6 bases). CDR3 length: 16 residues. V was shortened by 2 bases and J by 4 bases, with 17 bases between the two germline ends. Germline V gene sequence: CDR1 MNHEY, CDR2 SVGAGI. The chain's CDR3 is CASSYLTGIRGYGYTF. In DNA form, the CDR3 reads TGTGCCAGCAGTTACCTTACAGGGATTCGGGGCTATGGCTACACCTTC.

The chain is built from TRBV29-1 and TRBJ1-1; D is undetermined. The CDR3 runs to 12 residues. Germline CDR1 and CDR2: SQVTM and ANQGSEA. V lost 5 bases to trimming and J lost 0 bases, with 7 bases between them. The CDR3: CSVQVMNTEAFF. CDR3 nucleotide sequence: TGCAGCGTTCAGGTGATGAACACTGAAGCTTTCTTT.

The chain couples TRBV13 to TRBJ2-7; 7 positions match TRBD2. V dropped 4 bases and J dropped 0; count of bases not matched to a gene: 6. CDR1 and CDR2 (germline): PRHDT, FYEKMQ (reference sequence). The CDR3 covers 15 residues. The CDR3 region is CASSSRLAPSYEQYF. The CDR3 DNA sequence: TGTGCCAGCAGCTCCAGACTAGCTCCCTCCTACGAGCAGTACTTC. Full variable domain (remainder filled in from reference TRBV13 and TRBJ2-7): AAGVIQSPRHLIKEKRETATLKCYPIPRHDTVYWYQQGPGQDPQFLISFYEKMQSDKGSIPDRFSAQQFSDYHSELNMSSLELGDSALYFCASSSRLAPSYEQYFGPGTRLTVT.

V is TRBV15 and J is TRBJ1-3; D gene ambiguous. CDR1 and CDR2 from the germline V gene are LNHNV and YYDKDF (reference sequence). CDR3 length: 14 amino acids. Trimming removed 5 bases at V and 2 bases at J, with 10 bases between. CDR3 coding DNA: TGTGCCACCAGCCGCCCAGATGCTGGAAACACCATATATTTT. Translation gives CATSRPDAGNTIYF.

This clone was counted once. This chain links TRBV7-3 with TRBJ2-6; D call uncertain. V lost 0 bases and J lost 2, with 11 bases in between. Germline lookup yields CDR1 SGHTA and CDR2 FQGTGA. The CDR3 covers 17 residues. For the CDR3, the DNA is TGTGCCAGCAGCTTAACTAGGTTGGCTGCTGGGGCCAACGTCCTGACTTTC. Residues: CASSLTRLAAGANVLTF.

The chain is built from TRBV13 and TRBJ2-3; D gene uncertain. CDR1 is PRHDT and CDR2 is FYEKMQ in the germline V gene (reference sequence). The CDR3 sequence is 18 residues long. V was pared by 3 bases and J by 4 bases, with 23 bases between. CDR3 loop: CASSLMILRHQPSDTQYF. CDR3 DNA: TGTGCCAGCAGCTTGATGATCCTCCGGCATCAACCGTCAGATACGCAGTATTTT. The full variable domain, rest sourced from reference TRBV13 and TRBJ2-3, is AAGVIQSPRHLIKEKRETATLKCYPIPRHDTVYWYQQGPGQDPQFLISFYEKMQSDKGSIPDRFSAQQFSDYHSELNMSSLELGDSALYFCASSLMILRHQPSDTQYFGPGTRLTVL.

This rearrangement joins TRBV28 to TRBJ1-4; 7 nucleotides match TRBD1. V was clipped by 5 bases and J by 5 bases; unmatched bases: 2. Germline lookup yields CDR1 MDHEN and CDR2 SYDVKM. This CDR3 spans 13 amino acids. For the CDR3, the DNA is TGTGCCAGCAGTCCGGGACAGAATGAAAAACTGTTTTTT. This gives the protein CASSPGQNEKLFF.

As for this clone: Additional DNA sequences in this sample encode the identical CDR3. The chain recombines TRBV30 with TRBJ1-1, with D possibly TRBD1 on 6 matching bases. Looked up from germline, CDR1 is GTSNPN and CDR2 is SVGIG (reference sequence). The CDR3 extends over 13 amino acids. Trimming stripped 5 bases from V and 1 base from J, with 11 bases between. The CDR3 coding sequence is TGTGCCTGGTCAGGACAGACGAACACTGAAGCTTTCTTT. Residues: CAWSGQTNTEAFF.

The chain couples TRBV6-5 to TRBJ1-2, with D uncertain. V was shortened by 2 bases and J by 3 bases, with 13 bases between the two germline ends. The CDR3 is made up of 15 amino acids. The germline V gene has CDR1 MNHEY and CDR2 SVGAGI. For the CDR3, the DNA is TGTGCCAGCAGTTACGTCGGAGGGATCGACTATGGCTACACCTTC. It is translated as CASSYVGGIDYGYTF.